This T cell receptor beta chain comes out of a study of blood T cell repertoires in COVID-19. Overall study context: Samples came from the United States, Italy and Spain, spanning acute and convalescent COVID-19.

Ages ranged from roughly 18 to 100 years, with residence in more than 20 US areas. Clones were sequenced by immunoSEQ multiplex PCR, and TCRdb holds only the in-frame ones, with some missing. In the table there are roughly 140,000 clones, around nine tenths of which are singletons. The sequence came from a woman in her 30s with acute COVID-19. Sequencing was performed on PBMCs or T cells enriched from blood (not recorded which).

CDR3 sequence reads: CASSNTGTSGRDEYF. The CDR3 nucleotides are TGTGCCAGTAGTAACACCGGGACTAGCGGGAGAGATGAGTATTTT. The rearrangement joins TRBV19 to TRBJ2-3; 14 positions match TRBD2. Germline CDR1 reads LNHDA; CDR2 reads SQIVND (reference sequence). V shed 4 bases, J shed 13 bases, and the junction held 10 bases outside the gene matches. The CDR3 contains 15 residues.